Listed below are T cell receptor beta chains from one sample, sequenced in a study of PD-1 blockade in classical Hodgkin lymphoma. Assay used: immunoSEQ multiplex PCR; TCRdb lists only in-frame clones, some missing. The sample has over 50,000 clones, just under 75% seen once; the top ten hold roughly 15%. The input for sequencing was peripheral blood mononuclear cells (PBMCs), taken before the second cycle of nivolumab. These receptors originate from a human donor with classical Hodgkin lymphoma. The CDR3 runs from the conserved cysteine through the conserved F or W. A D gene is named only where the DNA matches it firmly. Clone sizes are given selectively: once, few, many, or a class where the clone is expanded.

size,V,D,J,CDR3,DNA
-,TRBV19,-,TRBJ2-7,CASSIALGSSYEQYF,TGTGCCAGTAGTATAGCCCTAGGGAGCTCCTACGAGCAGTACTTC
-,TRBV29-1,-,TRBJ1-2,CSVEVGLGGYGYTF,TGCAGCGTTGAAGTGGGGTTAGGGGGCTATGGCTACACCTTC
-,TRBV6-1,TRBD1,TRBJ1-5,CASSEEGQVWNQPQHF,TGTGCCAGCAGTGAAGAAGGACAGGTTTGGAATCAGCCCCAGCATTTT
once,TRBV7-2,-,TRBJ2-1,CASSLVFREQFF,TGTGCCAGCAGCTTAGTTTTTCGAGAGCAGTTCTTC
-,TRBV6-5,-,TRBJ1-3,CASSSPGVPGGNTIYF,TGTGCCAGCAGTTCACCAGGTGTCCCGGGTGGAAACACCATATATTTT
few,TRBV7-7,TRBD2,TRBJ2-2,CASSPGIAGVTGELFF,TGTGCCAGCAGCCCCGGGATAGCGGGAGTAACCGGGGAGCTGTTTTTT
-,TRBV28,-,TRBJ2-1,CASSSPFQYNEQFF,TGTGCCAGCAGTTCACCTTTCCAATACAATGAGCAGTTCTTC
-,TRBV28,-,TRBJ2-7,CASRLSGTPTEQYF,TGTGCCAGCAGGCTATCCGGGACCCCTACCGAGCAGTACTTC
-,TRBV5-1,TRBD2,TRBJ2-7,CASNPGLASFLEQYF,TGCGCCAGCAACCCGGGACTAGCGTCGTTTCTCGAGCAGTACTTC
-,TRBV30,-,TRBJ2-1,CAWSPLGQPTRNEQFF,TGTGCCTGGAGTCCCCTCGGACAGCCGACACGGAATGAGCAGTTCTTC
-,TRBV14,TRBD2,TRBJ2-7,CASSQDRATSGYEQYF,TGTGCCAGCAGCCAAGATCGGGCGACTAGCGGCTACGAGCAGTACTTC
-,TRBV13,-,TRBJ2-6,CASSSQGRSGANVLTF,TGTGCCAGCAGCTCACAGGGGAGGTCTGGGGCCAACGTCCTGACTTTC
-,TRBV6-6,TRBD1,TRBJ1-2,CASSYSPGQTYGYTF,TGTGCCAGCAGTTACTCTCCGGGACAGACCTATGGCTACACCTTC
-,TRBV6-5,-,TRBJ2-7,CASSPLASSSYEQYF,TGTGCCAGCAGTCCCCTAGCTAGCAGCTCCTACGAGCAGTACTTC
few,TRBV10-3,-,TRBJ2-7,CAISERGGYEQYF,TGTGCCATCAGTGAGCGAGGCGGCTACGAGCAGTACTTC
-,TRBV6-5,-,TRBJ1-2,CASRALSGYGYTF,TGTGCCAGCAGGGCCCTCTCGGGCTATGGCTACACCTTC
-,TRBV1,-,TRBJ2-7,CTSSQRGGAGGRDEQYF,TGCACCAGCAGCCAAAGAGGGGGGGCGGGAGGAAGGGACGAGCAGTACTTC
-,TRBV6-6,-,TRBJ2-7,CASSYGEYEQYF,TGTGCCAGCAGTTACGGAGAGTACGAGCAGTACTTC
few,TRBV13,-,TRBJ1-3,CASSSSGRAPGNTIYF,TGTGCCAGCAGCTCCTCAGGCAGGGCTCCTGGAAACACCATATATTTT
-,TRBV6-1,-,TRBJ1-2,CASSARMGGEYGYTF,TGTGCCAGCAGTGCCCGGATGGGGGGAGAGTATGGCTACACCTTC
-,TRBV27,-,TRBJ1-4,CASSRTLVDEKLFF,TGTGCCAGCAGCCGAACTCTAGTGGATGAAAAACTGTTTTTT
-,TRBV7-2,-,TRBJ2-7,CASSLVRTYEQYF,TGTGCCAGCAGCTTAGTAAGGACCTACGAGCAGTACTTC
-,TRBV7-3,-,TRBJ2-5,CASSPQGGNQETQYF,TGTGCCAGCAGCCCCCAGGGGGGGAACCAAGAGACCCAGTACTTC
-,TRBV6-5,-,TRBJ2-7,CASSYSRGESYEQYF,TGTGCCAGCAGTTACTCGCGGGGTGAAAGCTACGAGCAGTACTTC
few,TRBV5-6,-,TRBJ1-5,CASSPIKDSNQPQHF,TGTGCCAGCAGCCCCATCAAGGATAGCAATCAGCCCCAGCATTTT
-,TRBV2,TRBD1,TRBJ2-7,CASKIGTAAYEQYF,TGTGCCAGCAAGATCGGGACAGCCGCCTACGAGCAGTACTTC
-,TRBV28,TRBD2,TRBJ2-7,CASSPQLAGGYEQYF,TGTGCCAGCAGTCCCCAGCTAGCGGGGGGCTACGAGCAGTACTTC
-,TRBV7-9,-,TRBJ2-7,CASSSLGTTSYEQYF,TGTGCCAGCAGCTCCCTGGGGACGACTTCCTACGAGCAGTACTTC
many,TRBV18,-,TRBJ2-2,CASSPPLIGQTVGELFF,TGTGCCAGCTCACCACCTCTTATCGGGCAGACGGTCGGGGAGCTGTTTTTT
-,TRBV9,-,TRBJ1-4,CASSVGGGPNEKLFF,TGTGCCAGCAGCGTGGGGGGTGGACCTAATGAAAAACTGTTTTTT
once,TRBV28,TRBD1,TRBJ2-7,CASSSSGTGGAGQYF,TGTGCCAGCAGCTCTTCCGGGACAGGGGGCGCAGGGCAGTACTTC
-,TRBV15,-,TRBJ2-5,CATSREGAGNRQETQYF,TGTGCCACCAGCAGAGAGGGGGCAGGGAATCGACAAGAGACCCAGTACTTC
-,TRBV14,-,TRBJ2-7,CASSPGWRDEQYF,TGTGCCAGCAGCCCCGGGTGGAGGGACGAGCAGTACTTC
few,TRBV28,-,TRBJ2-7,CASSLGGEQYF,TGTGCCAGCAGCTTAGGGGGAGAGCAGTACTTC
once,TRBV30,TRBD2,TRBJ2-7,CASVRGGYEQYF,TGTGCTTCAGTCCGCGGGGGGTACGAGCAGTACTTC
-,TRBV4-1,TRBD1,TRBJ1-1,CASKPGDRVNTEAFF,TGCGCCAGCAAGCCGGGTGACAGGGTGAACACTGAAGCTTTCTTT
-,TRBV5-1,-,TRBJ2-5,CASSFWSQETQYF,TGCGCCAGCAGCTTTTGGTCTCAAGAGACCCAGTACTTC
-,TRBV19,-,TRBJ1-1,CASKRQLNTEAFF,TGTGCCAGTAAGAGACAGCTGAACACTGAAGCTTTCTTT
-,TRBV7-6,TRBD2,TRBJ2-5,CASSPGRREGQETQYF,TGTGCCAGCAGCCCCGGTCGGCGGGAGGGCCAAGAGACCCAGTACTTC
-,TRBV9,-,TRBJ1-3,CASSALSGNTIYF,TGTGCCAGCAGCGCCCTCTCAGGAAACACCATATATTTT
-,TRBV19,TRBD1,TRBJ1-4,CASRQGNNNEKLFF,TGTGCCAGTAGACAGGGGAACAATAATGAAAAACTGTTTTTT
-,TRBV5-1,-,TRBJ1-2,CASSLDTSYGYTF,TGCGCCAGCAGCTTGGACACGAGCTATGGCTACACCTTC
-,TRBV30,TRBD1,TRBJ1-5,CAWSVARDSGSNQPQHF,TGTGCCTGGAGTGTAGCACGGGACAGCGGTAGCAATCAGCCCCAGCATTTT
once,TRBV9,TRBD1,TRBJ2-5,CASSEAGTGPETQYF,TGTGCCAGCAGTGAAGCCGGGACAGGTCCGGAGACCCAGTACTTC
-,TRBV2,-,TRBJ2-7,CASKGEAYEQYF,TGTGCCAGCAAGGGTGAGGCCTACGAGCAGTACTTC
-,TRBV9,TRBD1,TRBJ2-1,CASSARWTGFDEQFF,TGTGCCAGCAGCGCACGATGGACAGGGTTTGATGAGCAGTTCTTC
-,TRBV28,TRBD2,TRBJ2-7,CASSIRTSGRYEQYF,TGTGCCAGCAGTATAAGGACTAGCGGGAGGTACGAGCAGTACTTC
-,TRBV7-9,TRBD2,TRBJ2-5,CASSRLLGSGAYQETQYF,TGTGCCAGCAGCCGCTTGTTAGGTAGCGGGGCGTACCAAGAGACCCAGTACTTC
-,TRBV7-9,TRBD1,TRBJ2-1,CASSLRPGTGEEFF,TGTGCCAGCAGTCTTCGTCCCGGGACAGGGGAGGAATTCTTC
-,TRBV7-9,-,TRBJ2-3,CASSLGQPKDTQYF,TGTGCCAGCAGCTTAGGACAGCCGAAAGATACGCAGTATTTT
-,TRBV11-2,-,TRBJ2-7,CASSLARFSYEQYF,TGTGCCAGCAGCTTAGCTCGATTCTCCTACGAGCAGTACTTC